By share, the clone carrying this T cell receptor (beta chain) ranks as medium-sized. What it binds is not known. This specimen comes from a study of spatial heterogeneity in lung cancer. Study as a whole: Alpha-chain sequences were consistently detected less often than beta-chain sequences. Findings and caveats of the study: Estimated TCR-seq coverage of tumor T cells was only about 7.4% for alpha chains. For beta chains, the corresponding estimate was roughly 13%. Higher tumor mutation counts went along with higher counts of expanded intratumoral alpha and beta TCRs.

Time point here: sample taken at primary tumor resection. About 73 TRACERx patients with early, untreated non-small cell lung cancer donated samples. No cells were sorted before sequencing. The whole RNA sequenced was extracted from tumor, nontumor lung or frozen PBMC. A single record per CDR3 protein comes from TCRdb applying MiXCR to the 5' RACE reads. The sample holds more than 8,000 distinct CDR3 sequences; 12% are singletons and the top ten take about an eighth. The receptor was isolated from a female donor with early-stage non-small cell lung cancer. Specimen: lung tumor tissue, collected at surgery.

CDR3 sequence (DNA): TGTGCCAGCAGTGTTTTTGCCCTACAAGAGACCCAGTACTTC. Amino acids: CASSVFALQETQYF. V gene TRBV2 combines with J gene TRBJ2-5, with no clear D. The CDR3 is 14 amino acids. Trimming shortened V by 4 bases and J by 2 bases, and 11 bases separated the two germline ends. Germline-derived CDR1 and CDR2 are SNHLY and FYNNEI.